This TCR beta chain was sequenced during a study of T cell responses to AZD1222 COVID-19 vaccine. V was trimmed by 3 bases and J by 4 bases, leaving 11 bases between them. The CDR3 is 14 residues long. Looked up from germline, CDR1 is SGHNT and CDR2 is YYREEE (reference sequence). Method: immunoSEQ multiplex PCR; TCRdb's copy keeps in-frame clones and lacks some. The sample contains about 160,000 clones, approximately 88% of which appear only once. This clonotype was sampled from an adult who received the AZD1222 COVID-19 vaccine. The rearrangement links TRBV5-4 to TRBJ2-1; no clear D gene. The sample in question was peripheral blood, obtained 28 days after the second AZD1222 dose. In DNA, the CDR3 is TGTGCCAGCAGCTCCCTGGCGGAATACAATGAGCAGTTCTTC. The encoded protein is CASSSLAEYNEQFF.